Listed here are 21 T cell receptor beta chains from one sample, sequenced in a study of shared clonotypes between healthy human individuals. The assay was immunoSEQ multiplex PCR, and TCRdb's table has in-frame clones only and misses some. The table shows around 700,000 clones, with about three quarters occurring only once. Sequencing was performed on memory CD4+ T cells sorted from blood. Subset: CD45RA-negative fraction. All receptors derive from a woman between 25 and 40 years old in good health.

This clone was recorded only once. Other DNA sequences within the sample encode an identical CDR3. This sequence joins TRBV2 and TRBJ1-4, with 7 nucleotides matching TRBD1. Unmatched junction bases numbered 4, after V lost 6 bases and J lost 0 bases. CDR1 is SNHLY and CDR2 is FYNNEI in the germline V gene. The CDR3 is made up of 15 amino acids. The CDR3 DNA reads TGTGCCAGCAGCTCTCAGGGGGCAACTAATGAAAAACTGTTTTTT. Translating it yields CASSSQGATNEKLFF.

The rearrangement joins TRBV2 to TRBJ2-7; TRBD2 agrees at 7 bases. Per the germline V gene, CDR1 is SNHLY and CDR2 is FYNNEI. With V trimmed by 10 bases and J by 0 bases, 18 bases remained unmatched. The CDR3 runs 17 residues. The chain's CDR3 is CATGAGREWSGSYEQYF. Here the CDR3 DNA reads TGTGCCACCGGAGCGGGGAGGGAATGGAGCGGCTCCTACGAGCAGTACTTC. Filled out from reference TRBV2 and TRBJ2-7, the complete variable domain reads EPEVTQTPSHQVTQMGQEVILRCVPISNHLYFYWYRQILGQKVEFLVSFYNNEISEKSEIFDDQFSVERPDGSNFTLKIRSTKLEDSAMYFCATGAGREWSGSYEQYFGPGTRLTVT.

V is TRBV6-1 and J is TRBJ2-3, with D perhaps TRBD2 (5 bases). Trimming removed 1 base at V and 4 bases at J, with 18 bases between. The CDR3 covers 17 residues. Looked up from germline, CDR1 is MNHNS and CDR2 is SASEGT. The CDR3 sequence: CASSEVGGWTGADTQYF. In DNA form, the CDR3 reads TGTGCCAGCAGTGAAGTGGGCGGTTGGACCGGGGCAGATACGCAGTATTTT.

The V call is TRBV11-2, the J call TRBJ2-2, with D possibly being TRBD2 (6 bases). This CDR3 has 15 residues. V gave up 5 bases and J gave up 6 bases, with 16 bases separating them. In germline, CDR1 is SGHAT, CDR2 FQNNGV. In nucleotides, the CDR3 is TGTGCCAGCAGCCTCGTCGGAGGGGACGCCGGGGAGCTGTTTTTT. This encodes CASSLVGGDAGELFF.

This chain uses TRBV30 with TRBJ2-3; TRBD2 aligns across 11 bases. Trimming cost V 1 base and J 2 bases; bases outside gene matches: 2. Germline CDR1 and CDR2: GTSNPN and SVGIG (reference sequence). The CDR3 spans 15 residues. The chain's CDR3 is CAWSGLAGYTDTQYF. Written as DNA, the CDR3 is TGTGCCTGGAGTGGACTAGCGGGGTACACAGATACGCAGTATTTT.

J is TRBJ2-1 and V is TRBV28; no definite D call. The germline V gene has CDR1 MDHEN and CDR2 SYDVKM. There are 14 residues in the CDR3. Trimming cost V 3 bases and J 0 bases, with 6 bases left between them. The CDR3 region has the DNA TGTGCCAGCAGTTTGCCCAACTCCTACAATGAGCAGTTCTTC. Its protein is CASSLPNSYNEQFF.

V usage is TRBV4-1 and J usage is TRBJ2-3; D possibly uses TRBD1 or TRBD2 (5 bases each). Germline values: CDR1 MGHRA, CDR2 YSYEKL. Trimming shortened V by 2 bases and J by 4 bases, and 19 bases separated the two germline ends. This CDR3 is 17 amino acids long. The CDR3 spells CASSQKPGTPRADTQYF. DNA of the CDR3: TGCGCCAGCAGCCAAAAACCCGGGACGCCTAGAGCAGATACGCAGTATTTT.

The V and J genes are TRBV18 and TRBJ1-4; D gene uncertain. The CDR3 consists of 13 residues. Germline V gene lookup returns CDR1 KGHSH and CDR2 LQKENI. V dropped 4 bases and J dropped 8 bases, with 11 bases sitting between them. The CDR3 sequence: CASSQVDGEKLFF. CDR3 coding DNA: TGTGCCAGCTCACAAGTGGACGGCGAAAAACTGTTTTTT.

The chain combines TRBV27 with TRBJ1-2, with a weak D call TRBD1 (6 bases). The V end lost 8 bases, the J end lost 7 bases, and 14 bases lay between the germline ends. Germline V CDR1 and CDR2: MNHEY, SMNVEV (reference sequence). The CDR3 length is 12 residues. This chain's CDR3 is CASGKQGPGYTF. The CDR3 DNA reads as TGTGCCAGCGGTAAACAGGGACCTGGCTACACCTTC.

With respect to this clone: Other DNA variants within this sample encode the same CDR3. The J gene is TRBJ2-1, the V gene TRBV19; TRBD2 aligns across 10 bases. The germline V gene encodes CDR1 LNHDA and CDR2 SQIVND (reference sequence). The V and J ends lost 5 bases and 7 bases, in that order; junction bases with no gene match: 8. The CDR3 consists of 15 residues. CDR3 in amino acids: CASSASGRAGNEQFF. For the CDR3, the DNA is TGTGCCAGTAGTGCCAGCGGGAGGGCCGGGAATGAGCAGTTCTTC.

This chain connects TRBV27 to TRBJ2-3; weak D call: TRBD2 (5 bases). This CDR3 is 15 amino acids long. Germline CDR1 MNHEY, CDR2 SMNVEV (reference sequence). The ends were cut back, 8 bases at V and 4 bases at J, with 19 bases in the middle. The CDR3 sequence is CASARWRAKPDTQYF. The CDR3 DNA sequence: TGTGCCAGCGCAAGGTGGCGGGCAAAACCAGATACGCAGTATTTT.

This sequence joins TRBV2 and TRBJ2-3, with 9 nucleotides matching TRBD2. There are 15 residues in the CDR3. Trimming at V came to 4 bases and at J to 6 bases, leaving 8 bases not matched to a gene. Per germline, CDR1 SNHLY and CDR2 FYNNEI. The CDR3, as DNA: TGTGCCAGCAGTGGGGCTAGCGGGAAATGGGATACGCAGTATTTT. It specifies CASSGASGKWDTQYF. Together with reference TRBV2 and TRBJ2-3, the CDR3 gives the full variable domain: EPEVTQTPSHQVTQMGQEVILRCVPISNHLYFYWYRQILGQKVEFLVSFYNNEISEKSEIFDDQFSVERPDGSNFTLKIRSTKLEDSAMYFCASSGASGKWDTQYFGPGTRLTVL.

The gene calls are TRBV2 and TRBJ1-1, with D hard to call. This CDR3 is built from 14 residues. V was trimmed by 6 bases and J by 3 bases, leaving 14 bases between them. Germline CDR1 is SNHLY and CDR2 is FYNNEI. CDR3 sequence: CASRRGVTYTEAFF. CDR3 nucleotides: TGTGCCAGCAGAAGAGGAGTGACTTACACTGAAGCTTTCTTT.

To note about this clone: Other DNA sequences in this specimen translate into the identical CDR3. The CDR3 sequence is CSVRQGGNIQYF. The CDR3, as DNA: TGCAGCGTTCGACAGGGGGGAAACATTCAGTACTTC. The chain carries TRBV29-1 and TRBJ2-4; 9 bases fit TRBD1. The V gene end was trimmed by 5 bases and the J gene end by 6 bases; junction bases not matched to a gene: 2. The CDR3 has 12 amino acids. CDR1 is SQVTM and CDR2 is ANQGSEA in the germline V gene.

This clone occurred a few times. The gene calls are TRBV27 and TRBJ2-2, with D maybe TRBD1 (5 bases). The germline V and J ends were trimmed by 6 bases and 1 base, with 12 bases remaining between them. CDR3 length equals 15 residues. Germline CDR1 is MNHEY and CDR2 is SMNVEV (reference sequence). The CDR3 DNA reads TGTGCCAGCAGGGCTCTACAGGTGAACACCGGGGAGCTGTTTTTT. Amino acid sequence: CASRALQVNTGELFF.

V usage is TRBV10-2 and J usage is TRBJ1-1, with a weak D call TRBD1 (5 bases). The CDR3 is made up of 15 amino acids. V was trimmed by 6 bases and J by 0 bases, leaving 14 bases between them. The germline gives CDR1 WSHSY, CDR2 SAAADI. DNA for the CDR3: TGCGCCAGCAGCAGGGAATTTAAGATGAACACTGAAGCTTTCTTT. Its translation: CASSREFKMNTEAFF.

J is TRBJ2-3 and V is TRBV2; 9 bases are a match to TRBD2. Unmatched junction bases numbered 10, after V lost 6 bases and J lost 6 bases. The CDR3 totals 15 residues. The germline CDR1 and CDR2 sequences are SNHLY and FYNNEI. CDR3 in amino acids: CASSGRLAVGDTQYF. CDR3 nucleotides: TGTGCCAGCAGCGGGCGACTAGCGGTTGGGGATACGCAGTATTTT.

The chain uses TRBV12-5 and TRBJ1-5, with D perhaps TRBD1 (5 bases). This CDR3 has 19 residues. Germline V CDR1 and CDR2: LGHNT, FRNRAP. The ends were cut back, 0 bases at V and 4 bases at J, with 22 bases in the middle. In nucleotides, the CDR3 is TGTGCTAGTGGTTTGGTCGGCTCTATTCCGGGGGATTCAAATCAGCCCCAGCATTTT. Its protein is CASGLVGSIPGDSNQPQHF.

J is TRBJ2-3 and V is TRBV7-8, with D unresolved. Trimming left V 2 bases short and J 4 bases short, with 16 bases between. CDR3 size: 16 residues. Germline lookup yields CDR1 SGHVS and CDR2 FQNEAQ. CDR3 sequence: CASSLRLDPLADTQYF. The CDR3, as DNA: TGTGCCAGCAGCTTACGCTTGGACCCGCTCGCAGATACGCAGTATTTT. The complete variable domain, with remaining parts taken from reference TRBV7-8 and TRBJ2-3, reads GAGVSQSPRYKVAKRGQDVALRCDPISGHVSLFWYQQALGQGPEFLTYFQNEAQLDKSGLPSDRFFAERPEGSVSTLKIQRTQQEDSAVYLCASSLRLDPLADTQYFGPGTRLTVL.

The chain combines TRBV7-6 with TRBJ2-5, with TRBD2 matching over 15 bases. The CDR3 is made up of 16 amino acids. Germline trimming cut 3 bases from V and 3 bases from J; bases unmatched to any gene: 2. In germline, CDR1 is SGHVS, CDR2 FNYEAQ. CDR3 sequence: CASSLGLAGGEETQYF. Written as DNA, the CDR3 is TGTGCCAGCAGCTTGGGACTAGCGGGAGGAGAAGAGACCCAGTACTTC.

Only one count was recorded for this clone. The chain links TRBV5-1 to TRBJ2-1; 14 nucleotides line up with TRBD2. The V segment lost 5 bases and the J segment 6 bases; nucleotides outside the gene matches: 7. The CDR3 length is 16 residues. The germline V gene has CDR1 SGHRS and CDR2 YFSETQ. The CDR3, as DNA: TGCGCCAGCAGACTCCCCGGGACTAGCGGGAGCAATGAGCAGTTCTTC. This codes for CASRLPGTSGSNEQFF.